The next 9 T cell receptor beta chains were all read from a single sample in a study of post-analysis software for immune sequencing data. Carried by the TCR beta cDNA libraries were unique molecular identifiers. TCRdb reprocessed the PCR reads via MiXCR and lists one record per CDR3 protein. The table shows 750,000 to 950,000 distinct CDR3 sequences, with roughly half occurring only once. Study-wide findings and caveats: TRBV segments more frequent in patients than in controls numbered roughly five and included TRBV5-6, TRBV5-1 and TRBV20-1.

For these TCRs, the target antigens are not known. The sample taken for sequencing was blood. The source is a girl aged 5-17 years with multiple sclerosis.

This clonotype turned up a few times. The chain combines TRBV12-3 or TRBV12-4 with TRBJ1-5; D unresolved. Trimming stripped 3 bases from V and 3 bases from J, with 6 bases between. This CDR3 comprises 13 residues. CDR3 amino acids: CASSFSDNQPQHF. The CDR3 nucleotides are TGTGCCAGCAGTTTCTCGGACAATCAGCCCCAGCATTTT.

V gene TRBV29-1 combines with J gene TRBJ1-2; a possible D gene is TRBD1 (6 bases). Per germline, CDR1 SQVTM and CDR2 ANQGSEA. Trimming removed 3 bases from V and 2 bases from J, with 13 bases in between. The CDR3 sequence is 14 residues long. The CDR3 DNA reads as TGCAGCGTTGACGCCCCGGGGGCCAACTATGGCTACACCTTC. The encoded protein is CSVDAPGANYGYTF. The full variable domain, its missing parts supplied by reference TRBV29-1 and TRBJ1-2, is SAVISQKPSRDICQRGTSLTIQCQVDSQVTMMFWYRQQPGQSLTLIATANQGSEATYESGFVIDKFPISRPNLTFSTLTVSNMSPEDSSIYLCSVDAPGANYGYTFGSGTRLTVV.

The chain has TRBV18 and TRBJ2-5; perhaps TRBD1 as D (6 bases). The CDR3 covers 15 residues. Trimming pared 3 bases from V and 2 bases from J, leaving 13 bases between. Germline loops: CDR1 KGHSH, CDR2 LQKENI. The CDR3, as DNA: TGTGCCAGCTCACCGCAGTTCACAGGGCAAGAGACCCAGTACTTC. Translating it yields CASSPQFTGQETQYF.

This clonotype was detected only a few times. The chain recombines TRBV5-1 with TRBJ2-7; TRBD2 aligns across 12 bases. The germline CDR1 and CDR2 sequences are SGHRS and YFSETQ. Unmatched junction bases numbered 1, after V lost 3 bases and J lost 3 bases. This CDR3 contains 14 residues. The CDR3 sequence: CASSWTSGNYEQYF. As DNA, the CDR3 is TGCGCCAGCAGCTGGACTAGCGGGAACTACGAGCAGTACTTC.

The chain couples TRBV6-6 to TRBJ1-1; D is possibly TRBD1 (5 bases). The V gene's germline CDR1 is MNHNY and CDR2 SVGAGI (reference sequence). Between the trimmed V and J ends, which lost 7 bases and 7 bases, there was a span of 19 bases. The CDR3 loop spans 14 amino acids. The chain's CDR3 is CASTLRAGTNEAFF. CDR3 DNA: TGTGCCAGCACCCTCAGGGCAGGGACGAATGAAGCTTTCTTT.

This clonotype was picked up a small number of times. The chain employs TRBV6-1 and TRBJ1-2, with TRBD1 as a possible D gene (6 bases). This CDR3 comprises 15 residues. Germline CDR1 MNHNS, CDR2 SASEGT. V gave up 3 bases and J gave up 5 bases, with 16 bases separating them. This CDR3 reads CASSEAAGVRYGYTF. The CDR3 bases are TGTGCCAGCAGTGAGGCGGCAGGGGTCCGGTATGGCTACACCTTC.

The chain carries TRBV7-3 and TRBJ1-1; TRBD1 matches at 7 bases. Per germline, CDR1 SGHTA and CDR2 FQGTGA. The CDR3 is 15 residues long. V lost 5 bases and J lost 5; bases outside the gene matches: 11. The CDR3 sequence: CASSPTSGGQTEAFF. CDR3 in DNA: TGTGCCAGCAGCCCAACCTCAGGGGGGCAGACTGAAGCTTTCTTT.

V usage is TRBV7-2 and J usage is TRBJ1-3; D might be TRBD1 (6 bases). The DNA end is more similar to TRBJ2-3, so the J call may be wrong. CDR1 is SGHTA and CDR2 is FQGNSA in the germline V gene. The CDR3 extends over 15 amino acids. In nucleotides, the CDR3 is TGTGCCAGCAGCCCAGGGACATCGGGCGCAGATACGCAGTATTTT. The encoded protein is CASSPGTSGADTQYF.

This clonotype has just a few counts. The chain couples TRBV29-1 to TRBJ2-5, with D perhaps matching TRBD2 (5 bases). Germline values: CDR1 SQVTM, CDR2 ANQGSEA. The CDR3 loop spans 12 amino acids. V lost 7 bases, J lost 7 bases, and 16 bases lay in between. CDR3 nucleotide sequence: TGCAGCGGGGGAGACCTCCCCGGGACCCAGTACTTC. Residues: CSGGDLPGTQYF.